This TCR beta chain was recovered during a study of shared clonotypes between healthy human individuals. The study's findings and limits: Compared with memory subsets, naive subsets generally had larger estimated richness.

The CDR3 is 15 amino acids. The germline V gene encodes CDR1 LNHDA and CDR2 SQIVND (reference sequence). V lost 6 bases to trimming and J lost 3 bases, with 15 bases between them. Naivety among CD8 cells was defined by CD45RO negativity and positive CCR7 selection, thereby excluding terminally differentiated effector memory CD45RA+ cells. All donors qualified as healthy HIV-negative adults and had experienced no recent acute infections or vaccinations. Genomic DNA from each subset was divided evenly over several immunoSEQ plates. Here immunoSEQ multiplex PCR was the method, and the copy in TCRdb shows in-frame clones only, minus some. Of about 2,200,000 clones in the sample, around 93% were seen once. As to this clone: No antigen is known for it.

The sequence came from a man between 18 and 35 years old in good health. Some clones in this sample may be carry-over from other donors' samples. The chain has TRBV19 and TRBJ2-1; D call uncertain. Sequenced: naive CD8+ T cells from PBMCs. The CDR3 loop is CASRITPNHYNEQFF. The DNA of the CDR3 is TGTGCCAGTAGGATAACCCCTAACCACTACAATGAGCAGTTCTTC.